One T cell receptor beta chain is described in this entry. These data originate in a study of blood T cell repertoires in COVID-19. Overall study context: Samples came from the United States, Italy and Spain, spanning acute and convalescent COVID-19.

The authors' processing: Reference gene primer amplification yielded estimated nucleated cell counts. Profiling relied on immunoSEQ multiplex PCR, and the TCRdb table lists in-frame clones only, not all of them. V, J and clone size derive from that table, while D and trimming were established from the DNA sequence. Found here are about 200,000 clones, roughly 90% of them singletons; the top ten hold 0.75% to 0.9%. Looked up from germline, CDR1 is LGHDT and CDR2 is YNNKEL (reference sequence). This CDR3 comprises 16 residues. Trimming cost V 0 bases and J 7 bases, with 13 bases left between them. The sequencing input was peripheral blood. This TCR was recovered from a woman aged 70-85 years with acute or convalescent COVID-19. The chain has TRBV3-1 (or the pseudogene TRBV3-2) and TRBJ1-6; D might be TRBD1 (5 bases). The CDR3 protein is CASSQDTVDRNSPLHF. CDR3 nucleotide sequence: TGTGCCAGCAGCCAAGACACCGTCGACAGAAATTCACCCCTCCACTTT.